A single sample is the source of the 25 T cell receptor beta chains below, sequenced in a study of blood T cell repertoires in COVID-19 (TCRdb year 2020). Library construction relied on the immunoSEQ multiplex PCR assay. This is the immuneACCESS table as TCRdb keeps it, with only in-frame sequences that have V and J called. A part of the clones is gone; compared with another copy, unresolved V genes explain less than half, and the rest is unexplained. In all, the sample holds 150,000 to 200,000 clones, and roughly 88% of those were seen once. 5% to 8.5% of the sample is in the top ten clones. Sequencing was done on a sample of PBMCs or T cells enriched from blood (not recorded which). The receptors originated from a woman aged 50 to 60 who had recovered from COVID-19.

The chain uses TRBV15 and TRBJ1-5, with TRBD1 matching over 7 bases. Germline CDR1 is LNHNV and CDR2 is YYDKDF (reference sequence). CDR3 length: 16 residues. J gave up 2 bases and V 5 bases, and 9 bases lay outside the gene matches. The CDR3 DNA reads TGTGCCACCAGCCCAGTTTTCGGACAGGGCAATCAGCCCCAGCATTTT. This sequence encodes CATSPVFGQGNQPQHF.

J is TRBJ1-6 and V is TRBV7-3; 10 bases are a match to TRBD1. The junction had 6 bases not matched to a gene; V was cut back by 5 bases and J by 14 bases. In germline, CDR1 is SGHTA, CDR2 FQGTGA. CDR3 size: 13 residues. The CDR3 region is CASSADRGRALHF. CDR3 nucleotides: TGTGCCAGCAGCGCCGACAGGGGGCGAGCCCTCCACTTT.

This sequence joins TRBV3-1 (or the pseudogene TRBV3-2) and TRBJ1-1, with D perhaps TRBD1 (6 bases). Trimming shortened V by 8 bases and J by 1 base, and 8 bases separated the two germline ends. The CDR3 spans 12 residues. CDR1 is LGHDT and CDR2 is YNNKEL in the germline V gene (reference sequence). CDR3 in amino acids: CASRGANTEAFF. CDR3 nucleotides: TGTGCCAGCCGGGGGGCGAACACTGAAGCTTTCTTT.

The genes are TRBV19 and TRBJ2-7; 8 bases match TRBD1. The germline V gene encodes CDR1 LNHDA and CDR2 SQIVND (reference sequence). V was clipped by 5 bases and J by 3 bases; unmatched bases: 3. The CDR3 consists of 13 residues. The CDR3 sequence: CASSPDRGYEQYF. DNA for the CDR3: TGTGCCAGTAGTCCAGACAGGGGCTACGAGCAGTACTTC.

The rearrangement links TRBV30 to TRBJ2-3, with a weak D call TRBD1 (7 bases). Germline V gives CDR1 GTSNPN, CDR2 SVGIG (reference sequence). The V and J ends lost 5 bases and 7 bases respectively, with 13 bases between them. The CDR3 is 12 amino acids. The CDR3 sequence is CAWQGGGNTQYF. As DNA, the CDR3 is TGTGCCTGGCAAGGGGGCGGGAATACGCAGTATTTT. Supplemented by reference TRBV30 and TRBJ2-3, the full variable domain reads SQTIHQWPATLVQPVGSPLSLECTVEGTSNPNLYWYRQAAGRGLQLLFYSVGIGQISSEVPQNLSASRPQDRQFILSSKKLLLSDSGFYLCAWQGGGNTQYFGPGTRLTVL.

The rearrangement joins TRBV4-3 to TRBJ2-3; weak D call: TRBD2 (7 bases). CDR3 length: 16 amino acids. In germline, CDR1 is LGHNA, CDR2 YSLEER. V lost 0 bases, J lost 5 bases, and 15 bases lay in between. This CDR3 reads CASSQDWRGGLDTQYF. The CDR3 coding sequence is TGCGCCAGCAGCCAAGACTGGAGGGGGGGCCTAGATACGCAGTATTTT.

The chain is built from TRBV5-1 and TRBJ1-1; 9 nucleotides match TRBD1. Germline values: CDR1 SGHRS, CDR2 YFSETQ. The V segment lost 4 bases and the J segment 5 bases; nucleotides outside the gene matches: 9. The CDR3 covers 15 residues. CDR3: CASSLTGQGLTEAFF. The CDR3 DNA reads TGCGCCAGCAGCCTCACGGGACAGGGTTTGACTGAAGCTTTCTTT. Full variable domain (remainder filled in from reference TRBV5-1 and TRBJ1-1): KAGVTQTPRYLIKTRGQQVTLSCSPISGHRSVSWYQQTPGQGLQFLFEYFSETQRNKGNFPGRFSGRQFSNSRSEMNVSTLELGDSALYLCASSLTGQGLTEAFFGQGTRLTVV.

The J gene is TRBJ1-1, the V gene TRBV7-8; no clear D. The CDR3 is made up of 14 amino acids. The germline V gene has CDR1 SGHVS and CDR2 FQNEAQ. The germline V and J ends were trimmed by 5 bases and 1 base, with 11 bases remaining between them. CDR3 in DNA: TGTGCCAGCAGCCTCTCTACGCAGAACACTGAAGCTTTCTTT. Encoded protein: CASSLSTQNTEAFF.

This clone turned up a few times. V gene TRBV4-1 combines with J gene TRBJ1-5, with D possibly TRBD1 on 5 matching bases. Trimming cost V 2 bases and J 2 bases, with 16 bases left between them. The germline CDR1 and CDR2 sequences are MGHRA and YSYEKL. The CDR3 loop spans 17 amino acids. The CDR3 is CASSQTSGGLGNQPQHF. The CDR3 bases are TGCGCCAGCAGCCAAACTTCGGGGGGTTTGGGCAATCAGCCCCAGCATTTT.

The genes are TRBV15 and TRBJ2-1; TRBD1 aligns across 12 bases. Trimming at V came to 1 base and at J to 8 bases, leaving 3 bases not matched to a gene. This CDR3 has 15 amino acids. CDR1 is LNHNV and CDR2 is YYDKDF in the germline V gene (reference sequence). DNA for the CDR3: TGTGCCACCAGCAGAGCCCGGGACAGGGGGCATGAGCAGTTCTTC. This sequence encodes CATSRARDRGHEQFF. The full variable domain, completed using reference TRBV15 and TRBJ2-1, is DAMVIQNPRYQVTQFGKPVTLSCSQTLNHNVMYWYQQKSSQAPKLLFHYYDKDFNNEADTPDNFQSRRPNTSFCFLDIRSPGLGDTAMYLCATSRARDRGHEQFFGPGTRLTVL.

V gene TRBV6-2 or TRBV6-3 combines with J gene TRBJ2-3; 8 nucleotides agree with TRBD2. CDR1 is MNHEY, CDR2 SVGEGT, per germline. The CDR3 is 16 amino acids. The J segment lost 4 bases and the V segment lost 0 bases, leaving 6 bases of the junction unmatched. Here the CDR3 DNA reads TGTGCCAGCAGTTACTCCACGGGGGGGGCCCCAGATACGCAGTATTTT. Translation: CASSYSTGGAPDTQYF.

CDR3 sequence reads: CASSVGEDTEAFF. In DNA, the CDR3 is TGTGCCAGCAGTGTAGGGGAGGACACTGAAGCTTTCTTT. The chain recombines TRBV6-4 with TRBJ1-1, with D perhaps matching TRBD1 (5 bases). V was pared by 4 bases and J by 3 bases, with 9 bases between. This CDR3 spans 13 amino acids. CDR1 and CDR2 from the germline V gene are MRHNA and SNTAGT.

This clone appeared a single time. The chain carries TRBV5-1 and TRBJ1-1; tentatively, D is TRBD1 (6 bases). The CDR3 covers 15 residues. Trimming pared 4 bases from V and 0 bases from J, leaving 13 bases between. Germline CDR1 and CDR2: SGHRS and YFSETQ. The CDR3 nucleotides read TGCGCCAGCAGCGTGACAGGAGGCCTGAACACTGAAGCTTTCTTT. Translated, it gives CASSVTGGLNTEAFF.

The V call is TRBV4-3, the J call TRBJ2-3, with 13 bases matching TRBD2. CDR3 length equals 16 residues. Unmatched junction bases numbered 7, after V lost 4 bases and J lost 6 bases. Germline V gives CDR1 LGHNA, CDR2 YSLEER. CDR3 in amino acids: CASSRRLAGGPDTQYF. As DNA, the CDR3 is TGCGCCAGCAGCCGTAGACTAGCGGGGGGCCCCGATACGCAGTATTTT.

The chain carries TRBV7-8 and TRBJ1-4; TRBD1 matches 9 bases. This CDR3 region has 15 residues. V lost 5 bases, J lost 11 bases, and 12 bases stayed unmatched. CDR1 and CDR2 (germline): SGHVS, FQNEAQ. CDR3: CASSRTGESAGKLFF. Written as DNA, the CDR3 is TGTGCCAGCAGCAGGACAGGGGAGAGTGCTGGGAAACTGTTTTTT.

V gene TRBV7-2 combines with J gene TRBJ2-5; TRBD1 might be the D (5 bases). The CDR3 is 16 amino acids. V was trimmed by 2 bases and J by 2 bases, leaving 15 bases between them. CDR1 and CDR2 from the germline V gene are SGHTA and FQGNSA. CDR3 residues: CASSLLGTGLQETQYF. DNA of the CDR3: TGTGCCAGCAGCTTACTTGGAACAGGATTACAAGAGACCCAGTACTTC.

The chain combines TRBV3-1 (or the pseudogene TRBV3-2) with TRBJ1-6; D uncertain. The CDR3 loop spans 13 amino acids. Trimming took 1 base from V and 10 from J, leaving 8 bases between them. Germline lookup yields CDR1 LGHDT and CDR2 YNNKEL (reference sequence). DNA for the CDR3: TGTGCCAGCAGCCAAGGCACAAGATCACCCCTCCACTTT. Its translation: CASSQGTRSPLHF.

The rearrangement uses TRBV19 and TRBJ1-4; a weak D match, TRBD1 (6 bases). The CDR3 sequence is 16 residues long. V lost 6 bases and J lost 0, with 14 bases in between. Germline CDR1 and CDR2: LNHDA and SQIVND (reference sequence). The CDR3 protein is CASRVDRRTTNEKLFF. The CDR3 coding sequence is TGTGCCAGTAGAGTAGACAGGCGCACAACTAATGAAAAACTGTTTTTT.

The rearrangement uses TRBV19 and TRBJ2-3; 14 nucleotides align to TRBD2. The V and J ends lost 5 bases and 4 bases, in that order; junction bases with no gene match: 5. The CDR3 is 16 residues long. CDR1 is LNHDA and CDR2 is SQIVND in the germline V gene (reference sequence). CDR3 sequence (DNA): TGTGCCAGTAGTCCCGGACTAGCGGGGGGACCAGATACGCAGTATTTT. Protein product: CASSPGLAGGPDTQYF.

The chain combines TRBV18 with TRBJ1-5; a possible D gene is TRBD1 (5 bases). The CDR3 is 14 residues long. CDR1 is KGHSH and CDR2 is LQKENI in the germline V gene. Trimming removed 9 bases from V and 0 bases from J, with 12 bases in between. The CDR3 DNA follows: TGTGCCAGTTCCGGGGGGTATAGCAATCAGCCCCAGCATTTT. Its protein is CASSGGYSNQPQHF.

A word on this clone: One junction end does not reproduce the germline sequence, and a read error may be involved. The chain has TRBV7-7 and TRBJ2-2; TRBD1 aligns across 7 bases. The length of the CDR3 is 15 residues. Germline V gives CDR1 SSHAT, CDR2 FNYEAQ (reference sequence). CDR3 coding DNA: TGTGCTAGCAGCCGGGGACAGTTGAACACCGGGGAGCTGTTTTTT. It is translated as CASSRGQLNTGELFF.

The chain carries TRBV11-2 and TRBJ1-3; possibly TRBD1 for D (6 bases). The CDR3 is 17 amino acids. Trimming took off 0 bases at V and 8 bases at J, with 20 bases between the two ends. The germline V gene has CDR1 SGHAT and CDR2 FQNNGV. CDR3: CASSLDWDKSWGDTIYF. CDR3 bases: TGTGCCAGCAGCTTAGACTGGGACAAGTCCTGGGGCGACACCATATATTTT.

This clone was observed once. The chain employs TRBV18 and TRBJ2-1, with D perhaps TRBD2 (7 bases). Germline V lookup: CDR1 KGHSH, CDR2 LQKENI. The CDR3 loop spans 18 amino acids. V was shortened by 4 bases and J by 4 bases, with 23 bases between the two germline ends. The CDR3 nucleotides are TGTGCCAGCTCACGGGGGGGGCTTTCTGTGACTTTATACAATGAGCAGTTCTTC. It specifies CASSRGGLSVTLYNEQFF.

CDR3 DNA sequence: TGTGCCAGCAGCTTCCCGGGGAAAGAGACCCAGTACTTC. Translating it yields CASSFPGKETQYF. This chain joins TRBV11-3 and TRBJ2-5, with a possible D match to TRBD2 (5 bases). The CDR3 consists of 13 residues. Trimming shortened V by 3 bases and J by 3 bases, and 8 bases separated the two germline ends. Germline assignment: CDR1 SGHNT and CDR2 YENEEA.

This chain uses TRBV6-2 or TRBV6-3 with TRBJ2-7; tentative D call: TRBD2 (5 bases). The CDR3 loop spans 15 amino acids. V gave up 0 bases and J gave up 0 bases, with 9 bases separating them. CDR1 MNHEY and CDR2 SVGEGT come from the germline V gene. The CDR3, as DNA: TGTGCCAGCAGTTACTCAGCGGTAAGCTCCTACGAGCAGTACTTC. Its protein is CASSYSAVSSYEQYF.